In its sample, the clone carrying this T cell receptor beta chain was seen once. The antigen remains undetermined. Using immunoSEQ multiplex PCR, the repertoire was profiled, and TCRdb retains in-frame clones only, with some absent. The table records around 61,000 clones, around 97% of them present only once. The data stem from a study of siplizumab effects on memory and regulatory T cells. There are 15 residues in the CDR3. Trimming took 4 bases from V and 6 from J; bases not matched to a gene: 7. Germline V lookup: CDR1 SEHNR, CDR2 FQNEAQ (reference sequence). Study observations and caveats: Reactions containing siplizumab showed mappable alloreactive CD4+ clones averaging approximately 75% Treg-derived, versus about 28% in controls.

The chain uses TRBV7-9 and TRBJ2-3; 10 bases are shared with TRBD2. The sequence derives from a human donor in good health. Sequencing was done on a sample of naive CD8+ T cells sorted from blood. This CDR3 is CASSSILAGRDTQYF. The CDR3 bases are TGTGCCAGCAGCTCGATACTAGCGGGAAGGGATACGCAGTATTTT. The whole variable domain, remainder taken from reference TRBV7-9 and TRBJ2-3, is DTGVSQNPRHKITKRGQNVTFRCDPISEHNRLYWYRQTLGQGPEFLTYFQNEAQLEKSRLLSDRFSAERPKGSFSTLEIQRTEQGDSAMYLCASSSILAGRDTQYFGPGTRLTVL.